The clone carrying this T cell receptor beta chain is a singleton in its sample. Participant-given clinical history determined each cohort assignment. This record belongs to a study of blood T cell repertoires in COVID-19. The authors' processing: For nucleated cells, counts were estimated from reference gene primer amplification. Produced via immunoSEQ multiplex PCR; TCRdb's table is partial and in-frame only. V and J calls and clone size are as listed in that table; D and trimming were resolved from the DNA. Of around 150,000 clones in the sample, 80% to 85% were seen once. The sample taken for sequencing was PBMCs or T cells enriched from blood (not recorded which). This TCR derives from a woman aged 55-70 years who had recovered from COVID-19.

The CDR3, as DNA: TGTGCCAGCAGCTTGGCGTACAGGGCCAATATGCAAGAAAAACTGTTTTTT. Protein: CASSLAYRANMQEKLFF. V and J are TRBV5-5 and TRBJ1-4; a possible D gene is TRBD1 (6 bases). From germline, CDR1 is SGHKS and CDR2 YYEKEE (reference sequence). V dropped 0 bases and J dropped 8 bases, with 20 bases sitting between them. There are 17 residues in the CDR3. The whole variable domain, remainder taken from reference TRBV5-5 and TRBJ1-4, is DAGVTQSPTHLIKTRGQQVTLRCSPISGHKSVSWYQQVLGQGPQFIFQYYEKEERGRGNFPDRFSARQFPNYSSELNVNALLLGDSALYLCASSLAYRANMQEKLFFGSGTQLSVL.